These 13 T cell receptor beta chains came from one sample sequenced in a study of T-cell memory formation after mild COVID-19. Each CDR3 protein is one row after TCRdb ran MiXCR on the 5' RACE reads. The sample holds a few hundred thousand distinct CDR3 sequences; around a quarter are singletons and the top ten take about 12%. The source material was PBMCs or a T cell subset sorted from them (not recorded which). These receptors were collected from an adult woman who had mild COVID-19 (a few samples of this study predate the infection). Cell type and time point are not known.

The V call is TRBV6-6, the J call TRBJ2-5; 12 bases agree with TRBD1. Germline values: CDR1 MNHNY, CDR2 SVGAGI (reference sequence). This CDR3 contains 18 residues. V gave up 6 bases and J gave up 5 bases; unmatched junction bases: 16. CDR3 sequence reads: CASSNTKWGQGAQETQYF. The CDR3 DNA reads TGTGCCAGCAGCAATACCAAATGGGGACAGGGGGCTCAGGAGACCCAGTACTTC.

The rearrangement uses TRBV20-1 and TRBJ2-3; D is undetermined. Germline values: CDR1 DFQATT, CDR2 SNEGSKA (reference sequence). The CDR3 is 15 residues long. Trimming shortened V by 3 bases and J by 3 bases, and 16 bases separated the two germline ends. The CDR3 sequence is CSASPAGQGTDTQYF. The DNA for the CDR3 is TGCAGTGCTAGCCCCGCCGGTCAAGGGACAGATACGCAGTATTTT.

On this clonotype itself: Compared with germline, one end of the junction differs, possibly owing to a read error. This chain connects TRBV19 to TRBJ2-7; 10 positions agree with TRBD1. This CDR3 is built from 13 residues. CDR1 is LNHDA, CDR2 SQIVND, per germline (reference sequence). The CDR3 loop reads CSSSIPGQGSQYF. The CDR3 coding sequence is TGTTCCAGTAGTATCCCGGGACAGGGGTCTCAGTACTTC.

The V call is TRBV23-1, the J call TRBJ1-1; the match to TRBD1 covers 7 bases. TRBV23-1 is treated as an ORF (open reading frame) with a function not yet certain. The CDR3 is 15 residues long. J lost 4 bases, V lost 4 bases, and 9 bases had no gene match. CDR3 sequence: CASSPTQGGGTEAFF. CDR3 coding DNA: TGCGCCAGCAGTCCCACTCAGGGGGGCGGCACTGAAGCTTTCTTT.

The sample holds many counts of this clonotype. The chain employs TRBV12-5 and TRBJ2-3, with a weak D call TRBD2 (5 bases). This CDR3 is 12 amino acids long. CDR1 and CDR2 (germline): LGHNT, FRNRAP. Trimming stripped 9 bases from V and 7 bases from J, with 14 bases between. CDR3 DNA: TGTGCTAGCCTCCGGGATCTAAATACGCAGTATTTT. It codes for CASLRDLNTQYF.

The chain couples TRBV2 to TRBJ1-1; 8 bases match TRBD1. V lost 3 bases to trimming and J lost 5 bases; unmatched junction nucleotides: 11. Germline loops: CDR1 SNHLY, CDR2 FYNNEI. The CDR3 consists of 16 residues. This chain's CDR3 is CASSDQDRGRRTEAFF. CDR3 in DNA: TGTGCCAGCAGTGACCAAGACAGGGGTAGAAGAACTGAAGCTTTCTTT.

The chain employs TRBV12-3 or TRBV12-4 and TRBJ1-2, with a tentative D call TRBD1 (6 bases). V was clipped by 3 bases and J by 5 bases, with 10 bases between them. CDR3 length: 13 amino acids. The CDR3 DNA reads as TGTGCCAGCAGTTTTCGGACAGATTATGGCTACACCTTC. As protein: CASSFRTDYGYTF.

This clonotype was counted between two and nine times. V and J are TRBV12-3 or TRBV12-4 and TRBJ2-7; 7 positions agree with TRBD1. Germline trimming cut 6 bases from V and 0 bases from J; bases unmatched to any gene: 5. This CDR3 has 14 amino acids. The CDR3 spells CASRRQGASYEQYF. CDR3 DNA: TGTGCCAGCAGAAGACAGGGAGCCTCCTACGAGCAGTACTTC.

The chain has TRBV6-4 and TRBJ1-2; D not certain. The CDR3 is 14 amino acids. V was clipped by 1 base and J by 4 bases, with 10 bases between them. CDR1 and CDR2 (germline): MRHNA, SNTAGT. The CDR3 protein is CASSDWAGSYGYTF. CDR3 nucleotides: TGTGCCAGCAGTGACTGGGCCGGTTCCTATGGCTACACCTTC.

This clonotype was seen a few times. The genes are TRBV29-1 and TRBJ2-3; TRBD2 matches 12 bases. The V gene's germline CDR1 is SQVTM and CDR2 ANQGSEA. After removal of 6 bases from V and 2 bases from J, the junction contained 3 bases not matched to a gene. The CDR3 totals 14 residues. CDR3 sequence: CSVRTSGNTDTQYF. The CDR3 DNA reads TGCAGCGTGCGGACTAGCGGGAACACAGATACGCAGTATTTT.

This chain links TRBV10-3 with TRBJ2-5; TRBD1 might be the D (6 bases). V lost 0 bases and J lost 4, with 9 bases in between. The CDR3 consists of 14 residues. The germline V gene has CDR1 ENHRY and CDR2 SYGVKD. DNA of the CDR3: TGTGCCATCAGTGAGTCGAACAGGGCAGAGACCCAGTACTTC. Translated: CAISESNRAETQYF.

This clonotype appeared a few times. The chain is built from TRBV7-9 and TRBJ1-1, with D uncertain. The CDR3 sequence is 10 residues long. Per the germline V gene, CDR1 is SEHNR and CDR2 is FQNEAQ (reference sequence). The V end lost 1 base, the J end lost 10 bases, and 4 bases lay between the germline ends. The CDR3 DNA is TGTGCCAGCAGCTTAGGTATAGCTTTCTTT. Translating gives CASSLGIAFF.

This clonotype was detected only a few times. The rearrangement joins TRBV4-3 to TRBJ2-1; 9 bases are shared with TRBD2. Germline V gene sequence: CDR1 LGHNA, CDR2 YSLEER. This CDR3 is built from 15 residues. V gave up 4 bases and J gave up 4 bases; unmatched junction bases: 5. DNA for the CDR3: TGCGCCAGCAGCCCATTTAGCGGGAGTTACAATGAGCAGTTCTTC. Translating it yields CASSPFSGSYNEQFF.